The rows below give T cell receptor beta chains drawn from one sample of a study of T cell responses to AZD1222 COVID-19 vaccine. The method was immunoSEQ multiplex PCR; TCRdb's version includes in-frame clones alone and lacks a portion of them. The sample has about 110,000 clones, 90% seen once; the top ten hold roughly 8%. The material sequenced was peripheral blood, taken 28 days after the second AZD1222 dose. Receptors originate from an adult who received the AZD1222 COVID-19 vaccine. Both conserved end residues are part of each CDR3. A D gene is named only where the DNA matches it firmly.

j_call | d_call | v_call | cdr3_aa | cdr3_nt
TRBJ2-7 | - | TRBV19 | CASSIDGVRAYEQYF | TGTGCCAGTAGTATAGATGGTGTCAGAGCCTACGAGCAGTACTTC
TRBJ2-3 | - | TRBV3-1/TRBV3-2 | CASSQEGTSTDTQYF | TGTGCCAGCAGCCAAGAGGGGACTAGCACAGATACGCAGTATTTT
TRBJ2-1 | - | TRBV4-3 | CASSRSRGVEQFF | TGCGCCAGCAGTCGTAGTCGGGGAGTCGAACAGTTCTTC
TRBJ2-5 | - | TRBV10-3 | CAIRRGGETQYF | TGTGCCATCAGACGCGGTGGGGAGACCCAGTACTTC
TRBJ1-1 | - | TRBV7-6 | CASSLNQGRTEAFF | TGTGCCAGCAGCTTAAATCAGGGTCGGACTGAAGCTTTCTTT
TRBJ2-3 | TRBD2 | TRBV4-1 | CASSGITGGDTQYF | TGCGCCAGCAGCGGGATCACGGGGGGAGATACGCAGTATTTT
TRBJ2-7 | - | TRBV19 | CASSTGSYEQYF | TGTGCCAGTAGTACAGGAAGCTACGAGCAGTACTTC
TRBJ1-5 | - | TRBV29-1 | CSVAGSVFQPQHF | TGCAGCGTTGCAGGGTCCGTTTTCCAGCCCCAGCATTTT
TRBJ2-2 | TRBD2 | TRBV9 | CASSVAGLAGDGELFF | TGTGCCAGCAGCGTTGCAGGACTAGCGGGGGACGGGGAGCTGTTTTTT
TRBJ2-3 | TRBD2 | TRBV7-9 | CASSTLAGGITDTQYF | TGTGCCAGCAGCACACTAGCGGGGGGAATCACAGATACGCAGTATTTT
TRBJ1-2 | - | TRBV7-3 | CASSLQGNEAGRYTF | TGTGCCAGCAGCTTACAGGGAAACGAGGCGGGTCGGTACACCTTC
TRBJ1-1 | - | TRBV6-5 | CASSTPGAQAFF | TGTGCCAGCAGTACGCCCGGGGCCCAAGCTTTCTTT
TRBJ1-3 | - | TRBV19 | CASSISGGNTIYF | TGTGCCAGTAGTATTTCGGGGGGAAACACCATATATTTT
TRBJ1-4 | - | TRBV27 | CASSLVFATNEKLFF | TGTGCCAGCTCCTTAGTCTTTGCAACTAATGAAAAACTGTTTTTT